These 25 T cell receptor beta chains were all obtained from the same sample, sequenced in a study of naive and memory T cell subsets. Two oligonucleotides, mixed equimolar, formed the beta constant-region primer covering TRBC1 and TRBC2. TCRdb analysed the UMI-ligation and nested PCR reads with MiXCR anew, one entry per CDR3 protein. In the table there are about 85,000 distinct CDR3 sequences, roughly 13% of which are singletons. The source material was central memory CD4+ T cells from blood. These receptors all come from a human donor in good health.

There are a few counts of this clonotype. The gene calls are TRBV7-2 and TRBJ2-3; 12 nucleotides line up with TRBD2. Germline lookup yields CDR1 SGHTA and CDR2 FQGNSA. The V gene end was trimmed by 6 bases and the J gene end by 4 bases; junction bases not matched to a gene: 11. The CDR3 has 17 residues. CDR3 in amino acids: CASSPTSGGKPADTQYF. The DNA for the CDR3 is TGTGCCAGCAGTCCCACTAGCGGGGGGAAGCCGGCAGATACGCAGTATTTT.

This clonotype showed up just a few times. J is TRBJ2-1 and V is TRBV3-1; 8 bases are a match to TRBD2. Germline V lookup: CDR1 LGHDT, CDR2 YNNKEL (reference sequence). The CDR3 is 14 residues long. V was clipped by 4 bases and J by 5 bases; unmatched bases: 4. The CDR3 region is CASSRAGGDNEQFF. Here the CDR3 DNA reads TGTGCCAGCAGCCGTGCCGGGGGGGACAATGAGCAGTTCTTC.

A few counts support this clonotype. The chain uses TRBV7-2 and TRBJ1-5, with no clear D. The V gene's germline CDR1 is SGHTA and CDR2 FQGNSA. Trimming cost V 2 bases and J 3 bases, with 14 bases left between them. The CDR3 is 16 residues long. The CDR3 DNA reads TGTGCCAGCAGCTTAAATCCCCCGAGGAACAATCAGCCCCAGCATTTT. This codes for CASSLNPPRNNQPQHF. Based on the CDR3 plus reference TRBV7-2 and TRBJ1-5, the full variable domain is GAGVSQSPSNKVTEKGKDVELRCDPISGHTALYWYRQSLGQGLEFLIYFQGNSAPDKSGLPSDRFSAERTGGSVSTLTIQRTQQEDSAVYLCASSLNPPRNNQPQHFGDGTRLSIL.

The V call is TRBV14, the J call TRBJ1-2; 9 nucleotides agree with TRBD1. J was trimmed by 4 bases and V by 1 base; bases with no gene match: 4. This CDR3 has 15 residues. Germline V CDR1 and CDR2: SGHDN, FVKESK. For the CDR3, the DNA is TGTGCCAGCAGCCAAGCCGGGACAGGGAGCTATGGCTACACCTTC. This gives the protein CASSQAGTGSYGYTF. Using reference TRBV14 and TRBJ1-2 for the parts outside the CDR3, the full variable domain is EAGVTQFPSHSVIEKGQTVTLRCDPISGHDNLYWYRRVMGKEIKFLLHFVKESKQDESGMPNNRFLAERTGGTYSTLKVQPAELEDSGVYFCASSQAGTGSYGYTFGSGTRLTVV.

Ten or more counts support this clonotype. V and J are TRBV12-3 or TRBV12-4 and TRBJ2-7; 10 nucleotides line up with TRBD2. V shed 3 bases and J 6 bases; nucleotides not matched to a gene: 5. The CDR3 has 14 amino acids. Here the CDR3 reads CASSFGAGGFEQYF. The CDR3 DNA follows: TGTGCCAGCAGTTTTGGAGCGGGGGGGTTCGAGCAGTACTTC.

This chain connects TRBV11-2 to TRBJ1-2; 7 bases agree with TRBD1. Germline CDR1 reads SGHAT; CDR2 reads FQNNGV. With V trimmed by 5 bases and J by 4 bases, 16 bases remained unmatched. CDR3 length: 17 residues. The CDR3 protein is CASSPGGRGRVGYGYTF. CDR3 DNA: TGTGCCAGCAGCCCAGGGGGGAGGGGTAGAGTGGGCTATGGCTACACCTTC.

The table lists this clonotype with a few counts. The V and J genes are TRBV10-3 and TRBJ2-5; D is unresolved. The germline V and J ends were trimmed by 8 bases and 5 bases, with 12 bases remaining between them. The length of the CDR3 is 12 residues. The germline gives CDR1 ENHRY, CDR2 SYGVKD. The CDR3 DNA sequence: TGTGCCATCGGCCCAGCCCCTGAGACCCAGTACTTC. As protein: CAIGPAPETQYF.

This clonotype was seen a handful of times. The chain has TRBV7-3 and TRBJ2-2; D gene ambiguous. The V end was cut by 4 bases, the J end by 2 bases, with 5 bases between. The CDR3 runs to 13 residues. Germline V gene data show CDR1 as SGHTA and CDR2 as FQGTGA. The DNA of the CDR3 is TGTGCCAGCAGCTCCACAAACACCGGGGAGCTGTTTTTT. Protein product: CASSSTNTGELFF. Combining the CDR3 with reference TRBV7-3 and TRBJ2-2 gives the whole variable domain GAGVSQTPSNKVTEKGKYVELRCDPISGHTALYWYRQSLGQGPEFLIYFQGTGAADDSGLPNDRFFAVRPEGSVSTLKIQRTERGDSAVYLCASSSTNTGELFFGEGSRLTVL.

The J gene is TRBJ2-3, the V gene TRBV7-3; D tentatively reads TRBD1 or TRBD2 (5 bases each). Trimming shortened V by 2 bases and J by 4 bases, and 16 bases separated the two germline ends. In germline, CDR1 is SGHTA, CDR2 FQGTGA. This CDR3 contains 16 residues. The CDR3: CASSLGASRGSDTQYF. CDR3 bases: TGTGCCAGCAGCTTAGGGGCTAGCCGAGGCTCAGATACGCAGTATTTT. The full variable domain, its missing parts supplied by reference TRBV7-3 and TRBJ2-3, is GAGVSQTPSNKVTEKGKYVELRCDPISGHTALYWYRQSLGQGPEFLIYFQGTGAADDSGLPNDRFFAVRPEGSVSTLKIQRTERGDSAVYLCASSLGASRGSDTQYFGPGTRLTVL.

V usage is TRBV14 and J usage is TRBJ2-1; D unresolved. This CDR3 region has 11 residues. V was trimmed by 4 bases and J by 7 bases, leaving 5 bases between them. Germline CDR1 SGHDN, CDR2 FVKESK. The CDR3 here is CASSRVNEQFF. The CDR3 nucleotides are TGTGCCAGCAGCCGAGTGAATGAGCAGTTCTTC.

The sample holds a few counts of this clonotype. The genes are TRBV3-1 and TRBJ1-1, with D hard to call. Germline CDR1 LGHDT, CDR2 YNNKEL (reference sequence). The germline V and J ends were trimmed by 3 bases and 2 bases, with 10 bases remaining between them. CDR3 length: 14 amino acids. The chain's CDR3 is CASSQREINTEAFF. As DNA, the CDR3 is TGTGCCAGCAGCCAGAGGGAGATTAACACTGAAGCTTTCTTT.

This clonotype was found a few times. The rearrangement uses TRBV20-1 and TRBJ1-1; TRBD1 might be the D (5 bases). Germline V lookup: CDR1 DFQATT, CDR2 SNEGSKA (reference sequence). The V end lost 0 bases, the J end lost 7 bases, and 15 bases lay between the germline ends. This CDR3 comprises 14 residues. For the CDR3, the DNA is TGCAGTGCTAGAGAGTCAGCGTGGGGGGATGAAGCTTTCTTT. Translation gives CSARESAWGDEAFF.

The chain employs TRBV7-9 and TRBJ1-6, with TRBD1 as a possible D gene (6 bases). V was cut by 4 bases and J by 6 bases, with 13 bases left in between. The V gene's germline CDR1 is SEHNR and CDR2 FQNEAQ (reference sequence). The CDR3 is made up of 15 amino acids. The CDR3 nucleotides read TGTGCCAGCAGCTCCCGCCAGGGGAGTAATTCACCCCTCCACTTT. It encodes CASSSRQGSNSPLHF.

The chain recombines TRBV28 with TRBJ1-1; no clear D gene. The CDR3 length is 13 residues. The V end was cut by 8 bases, the J end by 0 bases, with 10 bases between. Germline values: CDR1 MDHEN, CDR2 SYDVKM. The CDR3 is CASLSSVNTEAFF. CDR3 coding DNA: TGTGCCAGCCTTTCGTCCGTGAACACTGAAGCTTTCTTT.

This clonotype turned up a few times. The rearrangement links TRBV2 to TRBJ2-6; TRBD1 agrees at 7 bases. The germline CDR1 and CDR2 sequences are SNHLY and FYNNEI. The CDR3 loop spans 14 amino acids. The V gene end was trimmed by 8 bases and the J gene end by 2 bases; junction bases not matched to a gene: 3. CDR3 region: CASDDRAGANVLTF. The DNA for the CDR3 is TGTGCCAGCGATGACAGGGCTGGGGCCAACGTCCTGACTTTC.

This clonotype appeared many times. This rearrangement joins TRBV14 to TRBJ2-1; the match to TRBD2 covers 11 bases. V gave up 1 base and J gave up 4 bases; unmatched junction bases: 12. The CDR3 covers 19 residues. The germline CDR1 and CDR2 sequences are SGHDN and FVKESK. Here the CDR3 reads CASSQGYGLAGLNYNEQFF. CDR3 bases: TGTGCCAGCAGCCAAGGCTATGGACTAGCGGGTCTGAATTACAATGAGCAGTTCTTC.

This chain uses TRBV19 with TRBJ1-6; D may be TRBD1 (6 bases). The CDR3 is 21 amino acids. Trimming removed 3 bases from V and 0 bases from J, with 24 bases in between. From germline, CDR1 is LNHDA and CDR2 SQIVND (reference sequence). The CDR3: CASSMSGPGTPSSSYNSPLHF. CDR3 coding DNA: TGTGCCAGTAGTATGAGCGGGCCCGGGACACCCTCAAGCTCCTATAATTCACCCCTCCACTTT.

The V call is TRBV15, the J call TRBJ1-5; no firm D call. The germline V gene encodes CDR1 LNHNV and CDR2 YYDKDF (reference sequence). Trimming took off 5 bases at V and 5 bases at J, with 10 bases between the two ends. This CDR3 region has 13 residues. CDR3 residues: CATSWASDQPQHF. The CDR3 coding sequence is TGTGCCACCAGCTGGGCGTCAGATCAGCCCCAGCATTTT.

This clonotype was detected a few times. This chain links TRBV18 with TRBJ1-1; 9 positions match TRBD1. V dropped 2 bases and J dropped 5; count of bases not matched to a gene: 6. CDR1 and CDR2 (germline): KGHSH, LQKENI. This CDR3 spans 15 amino acids. The CDR3, as DNA: TGTGCCAGCTCACCAAAGACAGGGGGTGGTACTGAAGCTTTCTTT. It is translated as CASSPKTGGGTEAFF.

There are a few counts of this clonotype. The chain combines TRBV28 with TRBJ2-7, with a possible D match to TRBD2 (5 bases). V dropped 3 bases and J dropped 1 base, with 13 bases sitting between them. This CDR3 has 15 amino acids. Germline assignment: CDR1 MDHEN and CDR2 SYDVKM. CDR3 sequence: CASSFHEGASYEQYF. For the CDR3, the DNA is TGTGCCAGCAGTTTTCACGAGGGTGCGTCCTACGAGCAGTACTTC.

This chain uses TRBV5-1 with TRBJ2-6, with D unresolved. CDR1 SGHRS and CDR2 YFSETQ come from the germline V gene. The CDR3 is 17 amino acids. The V end was cut by 2 bases, the J end by 1 base, with 13 bases between. CDR3 amino acids: CASSFNSRSSGANVLTF. DNA for the CDR3: TGCGCCAGCAGCTTTAACTCACGGAGTTCTGGGGCCAACGTCCTGACTTTC.

CDR3 protein: CASRQTGAGETQYF. CDR3 DNA: TGTGCCAGCAGACAGACAGGGGCGGGGGAGACCCAGTACTTC. V usage is TRBV6-1 and J usage is TRBJ2-5; 8 bases agree with TRBD1. Per germline, CDR1 MNHNS and CDR2 SASEGT. Trimming took 6 bases from V and 5 from J; bases not matched to a gene: 8. The CDR3 sequence is 14 residues long.

This clonotype was picked up a small number of times. The rearrangement joins TRBV5-6 to TRBJ2-4; 9 bases match TRBD1. Germline CDR1 is SGHDT and CDR2 is YYEEEE. This CDR3 comprises 16 residues. Germline trimming cut 4 bases from V and 0 bases from J; bases unmatched to any gene: 5. The CDR3 protein is CASSDRGSLAKNIQYF. DNA of the CDR3: TGTGCCAGCAGCGACAGGGGGAGCCTAGCCAAAAACATTCAGTACTTC.

The chain links TRBV5-1 to TRBJ2-7; 12 bases line up with TRBD1. The germline gives CDR1 SGHRS, CDR2 YFSETQ. V was clipped by 3 bases and J by 6 bases; unmatched bases: 10. This CDR3 contains 16 residues. In nucleotides, the CDR3 is TGCGCCAGCAGCTCGACGGGACAGGGGGCTTTCGTCGAGCAGTACTTC. Translation gives CASSSTGQGAFVEQYF.

The chain recombines TRBV9 with TRBJ2-3, with 14 bases fitting TRBD2. The V gene's germline CDR1 is SGDLS and CDR2 YYNGEE. V was clipped by 3 bases and J by 5 bases; unmatched bases: 8. The CDR3 spans 17 residues. CDR3 residues: CASSEGLAGAGIDTQYF. For the CDR3, the DNA is TGTGCCAGCAGCGAGGGACTAGCGGGGGCAGGCATAGATACGCAGTATTTT. Full variable domain (remainder filled in from reference TRBV9 and TRBJ2-3): DSGVTQTPKHLITATGQRVTLRCSPRSGDLSVYWYQQSLDQGLQFLIQYYNGEERAKGNILERFSAQQFPDLHSELNLSSLELGDSALYFCASSEGLAGAGIDTQYFGPGTRLTVL.